The sequence of this T cell receptor beta chain was determined in a study of T cell repertoires in cytomegalovirus infection. One entry per CDR3 protein results from TCRdb running MiXCR on the reads. The sample records about 700,000 distinct CDR3 sequences, 33% being singletons. There are 15 residues in the CDR3. The germline gives CDR1 DFQATT, CDR2 SNEGSKA (reference sequence). V dropped 2 bases and J dropped 2; count of bases not matched to a gene: 5. Concerning this clonotype itself: The antigen is not known.

Sequencing was performed on cultured PBMCs, taken from culture after CMV antigen stimulation. The sequence was obtained from a human donor in good health (CMV status not recorded). Some clones in this sample may be carry-over from other donors' samples. The V call is TRBV20-1, the J call TRBJ1-5; TRBD1 matches at 8 bases. CDR3 in DNA: TGCAGTGCTAGACCACAGGGGGATGGCAATCAGCCCCAGCATTTT. Encoded protein: CSARPQGDGNQPQHF.